The rows below give T cell receptor beta chains drawn from one sample of a study of identical twins. TCRdb independently ran MiXCR on the 5' RACE reads; one entry per CDR3 protein. The sample holds about 920,000 distinct CDR3 sequences; roughly 12% are singletons and the top ten take around 1.5%. These data were likewise used in another study, on yellow fever vaccine responses in identical twins.

Sequencing input: PBMCs. The receptor set was obtained from a woman under 30 in good health. The CDR3 runs from the conserved cysteine through the conserved F or W. The D gene is left open where the match is weak. Clone size, where shown, is once, few, many, or a class for clones that have expanded.

d_gene	abundance	v_gene	j_gene	CDR3aa	CDR3nt
-	-	TRBV5-1	TRBJ2-7	CASSMGLGYEQYF	TGCGCCAGCAGCATGGGACTGGGCTACGAGCAGTACTTC
-	many	TRBV7-2	TRBJ2-3	CASSFAFPWSATSTDTQYF	TGTGCCAGCAGCTTCGCATTTCCCTGGTCCGCAACTAGCACAGATACGCAGTATTTT
-	-	TRBV10-3	TRBJ1-1	CAISEVKTPNTEAFF	TGTGCCATCAGTGAGGTCAAAACGCCGAACACTGAAGCTTTCTTT
TRBD1	few	TRBV10-3	TRBJ1-2	CAISIAGGGNGYTF	TGTGCCATCAGTATCGCAGGGGGCGGGAACGGCTACACCTTC
TRBD2	-	TRBV27	TRBJ2-1	CASSFGVPSGLTYNEQFF	TGTGCCAGCAGTTTTGGGGTGCCTAGCGGGTTGACCTACAATGAGCAGTTCTTC
-	many	TRBV5-1	TRBJ2-5	CASSSSPLAGKQETQYF	TGCGCCAGCAGCTCTTCTCCCTTGGCGGGGAAGCAAGAGACCCAGTACTTC
TRBD2	few	TRBV3-1	TRBJ2-1	CASSQGTAGGYNEQFF	TGTGCCAGCAGCCAAGGTACAGCGGGAGGGTACAATGAGCAGTTCTTC
-	-	TRBV5-8	TRBJ2-7	CASSLGSGWDNEQYF	TGTGCCAGCAGCTTAGGCTCAGGGTGGGACAACGAGCAGTACTTC
TRBD1	-	TRBV6-1	TRBJ1-1	CASSEPGQGRNTEAFF	TGTGCCAGCAGTGAACCGGGACAGGGCCGGAACACTGAAGCTTTCTTT
TRBD1	-	TRBV12-3/TRBV12-4	TRBJ2-4	CASSLGQGANIQYF	TGTGCCAGCAGCTTGGGACAGGGCGCAAACATTCAGTACTTC
-	few	TRBV3-1	TRBJ1-2	CASSQENYGYTF	TGTGCCAGCAGCCAAGAAAACTATGGCTACACCTTC
-	-	TRBV9	TRBJ2-7	CASSASEGSHEQYF	TGTGCCAGCAGCGCCTCGGAGGGTAGCCACGAGCAGTACTTC
-	-	TRBV6-1	TRBJ2-7	CASSERQLYEQYF	TGTGCCAGCAGTGAAAGACAGCTCTACGAGCAGTACTTC
TRBD2	few	TRBV5-1	TRBJ2-2	CASSLVSSGSHTGELFF	TGCGCCAGCAGCTTGGTGTCTAGCGGGAGTCACACCGGGGAGCTGTTTTTT
TRBD1	few	TRBV2	TRBJ2-2	CASSEGDRARTGELFF	TGTGCCAGCAGTGAAGGGGACAGGGCCAGAACCGGGGAGCTGTTTTTT
TRBD2	-	TRBV3-1	TRBJ2-1	CASSRSGSNNEQFF	TGTGCCAGCAGCCGTAGCGGGAGTAACAATGAGCAGTTCTTC
TRBD1	-	TRBV6-4	TRBJ1-1	CASSKTGQGVTEAFF	TGTGCCAGCAGCAAAACCGGACAGGGGGTCACTGAAGCTTTCTTT
TRBD1	-	TRBV14	TRBJ1-6	CASSQGRDSRNSPLHF	TGTGCCAGCAGCCAAGGACGGGACAGCAGAAATTCACCCCTCCACTTT
TRBD1	-	TRBV5-1	TRBJ2-4	CASSGGQLAKNIQYF	TGCGCCAGCAGCGGGGGACAGCTAGCCAAAAACATTCAGTACTTC
TRBD2	many	TRBV5-1	TRBJ2-1	CASSFRTSGENEQFF	TGCGCCAGCAGCTTTAGGACTAGCGGGGAAAATGAGCAGTTCTTC
TRBD2	-	TRBV20-1	TRBJ2-6	CSASTSGSSGANVLTF	TGCAGTGCTTCCACTAGCGGGAGCTCTGGGGCCAACGTCCTGACTTTC
-	-	TRBV19	TRBJ1-1	CASSILDRKAFF	TGTGCCAGTAGTATCCTGGACAGAAAAGCTTTCTTT
-	-	TRBV4-1	TRBJ1-2	CASSQAGMYGYTF	TGCGCCAGCAGCCAAGCCGGGATGTATGGCTACACCTTC
-	few	TRBV7-9	TRBJ2-3	CASSPRQPTDTQYF	TGTGCCAGCAGCCCCCGACAGCCCACAGATACGCAGTATTTT
TRBD1	-	TRBV7-9	TRBJ2-3	CASSWPPTGAGTDTQYF	TGTGCCAGCAGCTGGCCCCCGACAGGGGCGGGCACAGATACGCAGTATTTT
TRBD1	-	TRBV7-7	TRBJ2-3	CASSPGQGVPWTDTQYF	TGTGCCAGCTCCCCGGGACAGGGAGTACCCTGGACAGATACGCAGTATTTT
TRBD2	-	TRBV5-1	TRBJ2-7	CASSNGAGYSYEQYF	TGCGCCAGCAGCAACGGAGCGGGGTACTCCTACGAGCAGTACTTC
TRBD2	-	TRBV3-1	TRBJ2-7	CASIQGTTFQYF	TGTGCCAGCATCCAAGGGACTACGTTTCAGTACTTC
-	many	TRBV12-3/TRBV12-4	TRBJ2-7	CASSLTYTEQYF	TGTGCCAGCAGTTTAACTTACACCGAGCAGTACTTC